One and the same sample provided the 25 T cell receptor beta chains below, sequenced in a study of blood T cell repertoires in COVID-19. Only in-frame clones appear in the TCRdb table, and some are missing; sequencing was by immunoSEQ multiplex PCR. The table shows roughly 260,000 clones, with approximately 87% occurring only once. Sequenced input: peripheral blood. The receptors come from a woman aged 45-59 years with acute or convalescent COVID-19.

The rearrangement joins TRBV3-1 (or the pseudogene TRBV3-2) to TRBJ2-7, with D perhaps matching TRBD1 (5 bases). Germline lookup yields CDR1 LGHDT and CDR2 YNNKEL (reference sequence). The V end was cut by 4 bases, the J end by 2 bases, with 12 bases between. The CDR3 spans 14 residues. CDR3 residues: CASSPTAGPYEQYF. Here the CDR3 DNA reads TGTGCCAGCAGCCCCACGGCAGGGCCCTACGAGCAGTACTTC.

The CDR3 DNA sequence: TGTGCCATCAGTGTCCGCCTTCTAGCGGGAGGGGGAGGTGGGGAGCAGTTCTTC. Amino acids: CAISVRLLAGGGGGEQFF. This chain joins TRBV10-3 and TRBJ2-1; 12 bases fit TRBD2. Germline CDR1 is ENHRY and CDR2 is SYGVKD. The CDR3 is 18 amino acids. V lost 4 bases to trimming and J lost 10 bases; unmatched junction nucleotides: 17.

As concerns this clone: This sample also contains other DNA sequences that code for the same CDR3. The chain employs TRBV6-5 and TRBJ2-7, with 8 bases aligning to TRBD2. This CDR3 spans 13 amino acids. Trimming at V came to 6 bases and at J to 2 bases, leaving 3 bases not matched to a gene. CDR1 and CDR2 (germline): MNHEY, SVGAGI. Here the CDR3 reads CASRLAGPYEQYF. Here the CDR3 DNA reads TGTGCCAGCAGATTAGCGGGACCCTACGAGCAGTACTTC.

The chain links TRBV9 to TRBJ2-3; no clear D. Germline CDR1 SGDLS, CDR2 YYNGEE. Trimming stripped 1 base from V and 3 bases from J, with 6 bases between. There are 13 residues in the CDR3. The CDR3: CASSVNPTDTQYF. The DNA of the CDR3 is TGTGCCAGCAGCGTAAATCCTACAGATACGCAGTATTTT.

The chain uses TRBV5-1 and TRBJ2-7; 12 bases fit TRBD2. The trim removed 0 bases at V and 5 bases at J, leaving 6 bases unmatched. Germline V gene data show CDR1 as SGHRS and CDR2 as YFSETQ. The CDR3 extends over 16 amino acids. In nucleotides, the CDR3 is TGCGCCAGCAGCTTGGCCGGGCGACTAGCGGGAGACGAGCAGTACTTC. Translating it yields CASSLAGRLAGDEQYF.

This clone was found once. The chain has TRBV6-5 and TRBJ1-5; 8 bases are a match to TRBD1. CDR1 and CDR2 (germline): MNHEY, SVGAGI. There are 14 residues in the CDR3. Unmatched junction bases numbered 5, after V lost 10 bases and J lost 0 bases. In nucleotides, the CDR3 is TGTGCCACTGGGACAGGAGATAGCAATCAGCCCCAGCATTTT. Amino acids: CATGTGDSNQPQHF.

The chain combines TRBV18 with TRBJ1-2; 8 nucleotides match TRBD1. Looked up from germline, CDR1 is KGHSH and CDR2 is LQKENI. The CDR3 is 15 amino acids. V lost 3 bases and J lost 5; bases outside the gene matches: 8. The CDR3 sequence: CASSPGDRQYYGYTF. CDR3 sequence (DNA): TGTGCCAGCTCACCCGGGGACAGGCAGTATTATGGCTACACCTTC.

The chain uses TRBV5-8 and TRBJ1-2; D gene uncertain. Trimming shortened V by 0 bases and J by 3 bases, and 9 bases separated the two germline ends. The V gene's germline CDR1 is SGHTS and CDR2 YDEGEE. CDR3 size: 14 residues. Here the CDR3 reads CASSLGGIDYGYTF. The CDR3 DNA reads TGTGCCAGCAGCTTGGGAGGGATCGACTATGGCTACACCTTC.

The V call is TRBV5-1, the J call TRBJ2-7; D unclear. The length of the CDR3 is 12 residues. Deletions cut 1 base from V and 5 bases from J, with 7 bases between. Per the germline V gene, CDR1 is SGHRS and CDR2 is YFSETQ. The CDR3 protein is CASSLSLDEQYF. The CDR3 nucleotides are TGCGCCAGCAGCTTGAGTCTAGACGAGCAGTACTTC.

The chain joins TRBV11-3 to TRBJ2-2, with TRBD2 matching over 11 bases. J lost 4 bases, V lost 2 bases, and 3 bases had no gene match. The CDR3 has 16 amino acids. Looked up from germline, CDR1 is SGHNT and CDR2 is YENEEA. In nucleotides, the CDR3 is TGTGCCAGCAGCTTACTAGCGGGAGGCACCACCGGGGAGCTGTTTTTT. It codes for CASSLLAGGTTGELFF.

CDR3: CASSQVLLAGVYNEQFF. The CDR3 region has the DNA TGTGCCAGCAGCCAAGTCTTACTAGCGGGTGTCTACAATGAGCAGTTCTTC. The rearrangement joins TRBV3-1 (or the pseudogene TRBV3-2) to TRBJ2-1; 9 bases agree with TRBD2. Per the germline V gene, CDR1 is LGHDT and CDR2 is YNNKEL (reference sequence). The CDR3 contains 17 residues. The V segment lost 1 base and the J segment 3 bases; nucleotides outside the gene matches: 7.

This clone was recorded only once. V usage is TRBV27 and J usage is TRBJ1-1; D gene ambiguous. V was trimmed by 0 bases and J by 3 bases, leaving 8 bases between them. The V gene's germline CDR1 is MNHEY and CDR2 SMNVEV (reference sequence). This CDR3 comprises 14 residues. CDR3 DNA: TGTGCCAGCAGTTTATCCACAGTAGACACTGAAGCTTTCTTT. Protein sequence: CASSLSTVDTEAFF.

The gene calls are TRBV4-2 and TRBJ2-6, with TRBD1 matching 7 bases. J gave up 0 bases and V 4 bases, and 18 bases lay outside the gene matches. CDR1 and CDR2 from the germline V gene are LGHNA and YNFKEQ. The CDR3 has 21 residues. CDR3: CASSPLYSSGTVLSGANVLTF. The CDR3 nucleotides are TGTGCCAGCAGCCCGCTATATTCATCCGGGACAGTACTCTCTGGGGCCAACGTCCTGACTTTC.

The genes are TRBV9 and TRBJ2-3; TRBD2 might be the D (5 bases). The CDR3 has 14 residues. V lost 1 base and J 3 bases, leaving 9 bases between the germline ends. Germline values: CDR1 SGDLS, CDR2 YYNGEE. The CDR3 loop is CASSVSGETDTQYF. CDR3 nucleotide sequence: TGTGCCAGCAGCGTATCCGGGGAAACAGATACGCAGTATTTT.

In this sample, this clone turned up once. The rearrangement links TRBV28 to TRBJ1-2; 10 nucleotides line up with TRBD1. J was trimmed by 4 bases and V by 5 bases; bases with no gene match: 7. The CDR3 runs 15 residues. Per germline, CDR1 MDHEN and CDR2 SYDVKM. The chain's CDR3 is CASSPGTGVFYGYTF. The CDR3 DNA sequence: TGTGCCAGCAGTCCCGGGACAGGGGTTTTCTATGGCTACACCTTC.

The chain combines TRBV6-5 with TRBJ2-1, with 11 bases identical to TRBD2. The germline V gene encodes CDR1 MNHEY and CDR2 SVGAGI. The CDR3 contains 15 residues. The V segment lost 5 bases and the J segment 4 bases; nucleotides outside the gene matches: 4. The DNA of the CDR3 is TGTGCCAGCAGTCGCCGACTAGCGGGATACAATGAGCAGTTCTTC. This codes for CASSRRLAGYNEQFF.

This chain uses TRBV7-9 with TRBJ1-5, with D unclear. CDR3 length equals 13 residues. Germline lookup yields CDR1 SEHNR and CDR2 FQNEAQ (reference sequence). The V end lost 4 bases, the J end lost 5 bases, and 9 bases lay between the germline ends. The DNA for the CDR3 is TGTGCCAGCAGCTCAGGAAACGATCAGCCCCAGCATTTT. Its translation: CASSSGNDQPQHF. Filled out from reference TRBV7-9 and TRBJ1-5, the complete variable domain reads DTGVSQNPRHKITKRGQNVTFRCDPISEHNRLYWYRQTLGQGPEFLTYFQNEAQLEKSRLLSDRFSAERPKGSFSTLEIQRTEQGDSAMYLCASSSGNDQPQHFGDGTRLSIL.

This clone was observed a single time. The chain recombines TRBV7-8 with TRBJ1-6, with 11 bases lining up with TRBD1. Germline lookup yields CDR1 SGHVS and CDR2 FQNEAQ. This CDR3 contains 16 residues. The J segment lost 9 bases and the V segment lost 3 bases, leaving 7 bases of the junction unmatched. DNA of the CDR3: TGTGCCAGCAGCTTGACTTCCGGGACAGGGGGTTCACCCCTCCACTTT. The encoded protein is CASSLTSGTGGSPLHF.

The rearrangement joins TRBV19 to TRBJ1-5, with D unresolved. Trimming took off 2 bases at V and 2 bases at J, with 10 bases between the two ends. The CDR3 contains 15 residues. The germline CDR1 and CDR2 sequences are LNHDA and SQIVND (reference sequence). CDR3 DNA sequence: TGTGCCAGTAGTATAATGGGAGTGGGCAATCAGCCCCAGCATTTT. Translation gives CASSIMGVGNQPQHF.

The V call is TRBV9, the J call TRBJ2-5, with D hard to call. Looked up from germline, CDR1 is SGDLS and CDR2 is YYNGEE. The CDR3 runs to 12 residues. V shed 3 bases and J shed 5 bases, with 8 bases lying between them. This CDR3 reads CASSDYAETQYF. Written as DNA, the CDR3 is TGTGCCAGCAGCGACTATGCGGAGACCCAGTACTTC. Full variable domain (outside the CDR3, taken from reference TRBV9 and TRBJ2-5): DSGVTQTPKHLITATGQRVTLRCSPRSGDLSVYWYQQSLDQGLQFLIQYYNGEERAKGNILERFSAQQFPDLHSELNLSSLELGDSALYFCASSDYAETQYFGPGTRLLVL.

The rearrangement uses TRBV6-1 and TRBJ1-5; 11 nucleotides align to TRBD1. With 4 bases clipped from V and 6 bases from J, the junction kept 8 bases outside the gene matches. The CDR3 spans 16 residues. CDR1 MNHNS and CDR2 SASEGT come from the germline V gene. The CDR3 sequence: CASSVLDRGRRQPQHF. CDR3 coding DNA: TGTGCCAGCAGTGTCTTGGACAGGGGGCGTCGTCAGCCCCAGCATTTT.

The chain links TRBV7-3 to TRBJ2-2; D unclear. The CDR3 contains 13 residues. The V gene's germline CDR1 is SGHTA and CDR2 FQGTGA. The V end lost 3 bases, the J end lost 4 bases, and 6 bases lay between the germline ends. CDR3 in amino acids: CASSFISTGELFF. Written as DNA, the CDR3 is TGTGCCAGCAGCTTTATTTCCACCGGGGAGCTGTTTTTT.

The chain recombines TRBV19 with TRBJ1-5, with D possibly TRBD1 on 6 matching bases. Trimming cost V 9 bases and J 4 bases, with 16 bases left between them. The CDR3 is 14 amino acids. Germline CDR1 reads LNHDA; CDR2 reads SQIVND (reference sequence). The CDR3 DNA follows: TGTGCCAGCCGACGGGGGGCGCGAAATCAGCCCCAGCATTTT. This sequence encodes CASRRGARNQPQHF.

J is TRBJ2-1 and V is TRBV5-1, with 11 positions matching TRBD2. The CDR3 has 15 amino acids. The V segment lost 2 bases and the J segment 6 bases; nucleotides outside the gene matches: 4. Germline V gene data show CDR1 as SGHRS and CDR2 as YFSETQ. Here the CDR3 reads CASSFVAGGINEQFF. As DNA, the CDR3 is TGCGCCAGCAGCTTTGTAGCGGGAGGGATCAATGAGCAGTTCTTC.

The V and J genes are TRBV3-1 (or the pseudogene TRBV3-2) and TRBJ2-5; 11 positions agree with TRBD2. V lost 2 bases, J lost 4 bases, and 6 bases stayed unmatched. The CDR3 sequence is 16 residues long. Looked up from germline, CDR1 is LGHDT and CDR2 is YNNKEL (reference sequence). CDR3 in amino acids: CASSQTSSGRTETQYF. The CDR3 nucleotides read TGTGCCAGCAGCCAAACGTCTAGCGGGAGGACAGAGACCCAGTACTTC.